This TCR beta chain was sequenced during a study of yellow fever vaccine responses in identical twins. TCRdb reprocessed the RT-PCR reads via MiXCR and lists one record per CDR3 protein. The data show more than 2,500 distinct CDR3 sequences, 80% seen once. CDR1 and CDR2 from the germline V gene are LGHDT and YNNKEL (reference sequence). The CDR3 has 16 amino acids. The junction had 8 bases not matched to a gene; V was cut back by 0 bases and J by 7 bases. Study-level points and caveats: It has been reported that, in twins, the vaccine T cell response seemed partly convergent and partly personalized.

As to this clonotype: The antigen remains unidentified.

The sample consisted of T cells from blood (PBMCs), unsorted or a sorted subset (not recorded which), taken before or after yellow fever vaccination (not recorded which). This sequence was found in a female donor who received the yellow fever vaccine. The chain links TRBV3-1 to TRBJ2-1; 8 bases map to TRBD1. CDR3 sequence: CASSQERQGARNEQFF. The CDR3 DNA reads TGTGCCAGCAGCCAAGAGAGGCAGGGGGCACGGAATGAGCAGTTCTTC.